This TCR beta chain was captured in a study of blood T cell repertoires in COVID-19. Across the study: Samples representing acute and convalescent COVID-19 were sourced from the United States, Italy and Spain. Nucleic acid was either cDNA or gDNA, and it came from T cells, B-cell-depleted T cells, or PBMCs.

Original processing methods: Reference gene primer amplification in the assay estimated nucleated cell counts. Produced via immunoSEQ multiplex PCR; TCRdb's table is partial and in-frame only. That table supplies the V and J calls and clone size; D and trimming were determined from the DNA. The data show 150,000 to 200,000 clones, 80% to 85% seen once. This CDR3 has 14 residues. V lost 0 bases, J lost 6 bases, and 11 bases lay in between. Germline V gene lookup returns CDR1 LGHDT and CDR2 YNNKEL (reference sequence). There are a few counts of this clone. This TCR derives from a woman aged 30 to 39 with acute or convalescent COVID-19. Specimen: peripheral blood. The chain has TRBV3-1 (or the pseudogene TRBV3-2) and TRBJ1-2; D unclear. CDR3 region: CASSQDVRGNGYTF. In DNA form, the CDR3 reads TGTGCCAGCAGCCAAGATGTCCGAGGGAATGGCTACACCTTC.